This T cell receptor beta chain was sequenced for a study of response to subunit inactivated influenza vaccine (dated by TCRdb to 2016 to 2019). For the study in its entirety: Deep quantitative T cell receptor repertoire profiling was used in the study to track responses to a trivalent subunit inactivated influenza vaccine. What the research found in general, with its limitations: According to the authors, only a limited number of new T cells may be recruited by each seasonal influenza vaccination.

Libraries were built with RT-PCR. For sequencing, an Illumina HiSeq 2500 was employed. Using fastp at Q25 and MiXCR, TCRdb reprocessed the public reads and kept productive beta chains. Rows merge per CDR3 protein into single entries with the most common DNA and genes. The sample records about 570,000 distinct CDR3 sequences, around 10% of which are singletons. The ten largest account for approximately 10% of the sample. V lost 4 bases and J lost 4 bases, and the count of bases not matched to a germline gene is 7. There are 15 amino acids in the CDR3, from cysteine to phenylalanine inclusive. Just the 45-base CDR3 DNA is kept, in frame starting at base 1. CDR1 MGHRA and CDR2 YSYEKL are derived from the germline V gene. This clonotype was picked up a small number of times. Its antigen is currently not known. No much larger clonotype is one base removed from it; base qualities were not supplied. This same sample was also taken into another study, of T cells expressing NK-cell markers. Reported in the second study: TCR beta cDNA libraries were made by 5'RACE template switching that added a universal primer site and unique molecular identifiers. Three sorted T-cell subsets (CD3+CD56+NKG2C+, CD3+CD56+NKG2C- and CD3+CD56-NKG2C+) from 7 to 9 donors had their TCR beta-chain repertoires profiled. Among the eight sequenced donors, only one was HCMV-seronegative, while the other seven were HCMV-seropositive. In several experiments an anti-gammadeltaTCR antibody was added to restrict sorting to alphabetaTCR-expressing T cells. In over five donors, the dominant CD3+CD56+NKG2C+ clonotypes were among the top 10 CD8+ clonotypes and accounted for about 1.0-7.0% of CD8+ T cells. Those dominant clonotypes were again the most abundant among CD3+CD56-NKG2C+ cells in a handful of donors, at about 25-65%. It remained unclear whether the expanded NKG2C-expressing T cell clones were specific for HCMV antigens. The study sequenced eight donors, all healthy volunteers chosen at random: three men and five women. A commercial ELISA kit detecting HCMV-specific IgG in serum was used to determine HCMV serostatus. Peripheral blood mononuclear cells were isolated from blood by Ficoll density gradient centrifugation. For roughly six donors, bulk peripheral blood T-cell repertoires were additionally sequenced from unsorted PBMC. Priming for cDNA synthesis came from the TCR beta constant segment, and two successive PCR amplification steps followed. Illumina HiSeq 2000/2500, MiSeq or NextSeq was used to sequence libraries as 2 x 150 bp reads. MIGEC was used to demultiplex reads and group the reads by UMI, and MiTCR was used to assemble and quantify clonotypes. To exclude erroneous sequences, any TCR cDNA sequence not supported by at least two reads was discarded. Downstream repertoire analysis used the tcR package, and clonotypes were matched across fractions by CDR3 nucleotide sequence plus V segment. VDJmatch was used to annotate antigen specificity against VDJdb, with one amino acid substitution in CDR3 permitted.

The material was PBMCs from blood, obtained on the day of vaccination. The receptor was derived from a man aged 45-60 years who received an inactivated influenza vaccine. Donor details come from another sample of the same person, matched by shared clones. The chain employs TRBV4-1 and TRBJ2-1; TRBD2 fits 7 bases in the junction. The CDR3: CASSRFGGSYNEQFF. The DNA sequence reads TGCGCCAGCAGCCGTTTCGGGGGGAGTTACAATGAGCAGTTCTTC.